This paragraph covers one TCR beta chain sequence. As yet, its antigen is unknown. The data were taken from a study of a mutant IDH1 vaccine in newly diagnosed glioma. Study background: Patients began vaccination 4-6 weeks after radiotherapy alone, or with temozolomide cycles. There were approximately 60% males and around 40% females among treated patients, whose mean age was 40.4 years. Beforehand, treatment had been radiotherapy, temozolomide, or both; the majority received both.

The time point is: week 35, safety follow-up. Each dose of the vaccine consisted of 300 ug of mutant IDH1 20-mer peptide, with topical imiquimod. Clones were read by immunoSEQ multiplex PCR, and TCRdb kept only the in-frame ones, dropping some. Altogether around 60,000 clones are present, roughly 79% being singletons, with the ten largest covering around 5%. Per germline, CDR1 SNHLY and CDR2 FYNNEI. The germline V and J ends were trimmed by 6 bases and 10 bases, with 21 bases remaining between them. This CDR3 is built from 15 residues. Findings and caveats of the study: The occurrence of vaccine-induced immune responses was seen in around 93% of patients.

The specimen was PBMCs, collected from a glioma patient whose treatment included an IDH1 peptide vaccine. This chain connects TRBV2 to TRBJ1-4; a weak D match, TRBD1 (6 bases). This sequence was found in a middle-aged man with glioma. CDR3 in DNA: TGTGCCAGCAGCCTACTCCAGGGGATTCACGGAAAACTGTTTTTT. Translating it yields CASSLLQGIHGKLFF.